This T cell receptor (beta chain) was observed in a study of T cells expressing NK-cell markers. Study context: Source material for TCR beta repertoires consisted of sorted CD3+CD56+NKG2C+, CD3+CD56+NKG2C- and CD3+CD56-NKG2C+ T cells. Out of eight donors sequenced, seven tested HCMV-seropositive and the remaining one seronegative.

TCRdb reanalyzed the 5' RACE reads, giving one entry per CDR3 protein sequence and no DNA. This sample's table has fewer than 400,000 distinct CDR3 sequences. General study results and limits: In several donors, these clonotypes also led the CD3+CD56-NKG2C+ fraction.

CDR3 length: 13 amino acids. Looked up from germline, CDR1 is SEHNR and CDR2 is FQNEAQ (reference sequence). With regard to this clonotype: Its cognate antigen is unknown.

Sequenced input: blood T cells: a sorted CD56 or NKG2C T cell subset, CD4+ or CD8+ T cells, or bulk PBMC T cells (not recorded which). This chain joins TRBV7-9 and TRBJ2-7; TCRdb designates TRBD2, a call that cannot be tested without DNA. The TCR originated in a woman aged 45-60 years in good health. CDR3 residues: CATLGAPSYEQYF.